This TCR beta chain came from a study of a mutant IDH1 vaccine in newly diagnosed glioma. This CDR3 is 15 amino acids long. Germline-derived CDR1 and CDR2 are LGHNA and YSLEER. The germline V and J ends were trimmed by 1 base and 6 bases, with 13 bases remaining between them. Sample time point: week 5, during vaccination. Each vaccine dose was 300 ug of mutant IDH1 20-mer peptide, with topical imiquimod. In every donor, the tumor was a new WHO grade 3 or 4 IDH1-mutant, ATRX-lost astrocytoma. The repertoire was sequenced with immunoSEQ multiplex PCR; TCRdb's copy has only in-frame clones and lacks some. The table includes 35,000 or so clones, roughly 80% detected once. About this clone: The antigen is unknown.

This chain connects TRBV4-3 to TRBJ2-1; a possible D gene is TRBD2 (7 bases). This clonotype was sampled from a man under 40 with glioma. The starting material was PBMCs, obtained from a glioma patient whose treatment included an IDH1 peptide vaccine. CDR3 residues: CASSQGGGLGNEQFF. CDR3 in DNA: TGCGCCAGCAGCCAAGGCGGGGGCCTAGGCAATGAGCAGTTCTTC.